This record looks at one T cell receptor beta chain sequence and its context. An end of the junction does not agree with germline; a read error may underlie this. The data were obtained in a study of blood T cells in healthy people across ages. A second PCR, run for roughly 7 to 11 cycles, used a sample-barcoded 5' primer plus a J-beta primer mix. All cDNA molecules were each tagged by a template-switch adaptor with 12 random nucleotides. TCRdb redid the calling of the 5' RACE reads with MiXCR, one entry per CDR3 protein. The sample consists of about a million distinct CDR3 sequences, roughly 51% of them appearing once. This CDR3 is 12 amino acids long. CDR1 and CDR2 (germline): SQVTM, ANQGSEA.

The specimen was blood. The chain carries TRBV29-1 and TRBJ2-1; D unclear. This TCR was recovered from a woman aged 60-70 years in good health. This chain's CDR3 is CSVEYTYNGQFF. CDR3 nucleotide sequence: TGCAGCGTTGAATACACTTACAATGGGCAGTTCTTC.